This T cell receptor (beta chain) was captured by sequencing in a study of T cell repertoires in cytomegalovirus infection. On the study more broadly: From public TCR beta signatures came an indication of both CMV infection and matching HLA type. Study results and limitations: HLA-C-restricted TCR beta clonotypes specific for CMV led the ex vivo response. The cumulative frequency of public TCR beta families identified carriers of CMV plus the relevant HLA.

As for this clonotype: Its antigen is undetermined.

MiXCR, applied by TCRdb to the reads, yields one record per CDR3 protein. The profile covers about 400,000 distinct CDR3 sequences, with roughly 20% appearing a single time and 8.7% taken by the ten largest. The germline CDR1 and CDR2 sequences are LNHDA and SQIVND (reference sequence). Trimming stripped 6 bases from V and 7 bases from J, with 27 bases between. The CDR3 extends over 17 amino acids. The chain joins TRBV19 to TRBJ1-1, with D perhaps matching TRBD1 (5 bases). Source material: PBMCs. The sequence was obtained from a human donor in good health (CMV status not recorded). Some clones in this sample may be carry-over from other donors' samples. CDR3 sequence reads: CASSNRQTAYLKFEAFF. The CDR3 nucleotides are TGTGCCAGTAGCAACCGTCAGACAGCTTACCTAAAATTTGAAGCTTTCTTT.